These 10 T cell receptor beta chains were all obtained from the same sample, sequenced in a study of CD8+ T cells in alopecia areata (dated by TCRdb to the late 2010s). Preparation of the library involved the immunoSEQ multiplex PCR assay. For TCR sequencing, RNA was extracted from every sample and reverse transcribed into cDNA to serve as template. TCRdb stores this immuneACCESS table with in-frame sequences only. Part of the clones is absent; in the studies checked, under half of the shortfall reflects unresolved V genes, and no reason is known for the rest. The sample table records roughly 3,200 clones; 65% to 85% of these occur just once. Around 5% of the sample comes from the top ten. The sample's time point label, in plain terms: less than 25 weeks on oral tofacitinib. Interpreted using the paper, the treatment or condition label stands for: oral pan-JAK inhibitor, 5-10 mg twice daily. Lesional scalp punch biopsies and peripheral blood were collected from alopecia areata patients.

Here the sequenced sample was skin, taken at week 24, from a patient treated with tofacitinib. All receptors derive from a human donor with alopecia areata.

The rearrangement uses TRBV5-4 and TRBJ2-3; 7 nucleotides agree with TRBD2. The CDR3 spans 15 residues. With V trimmed by 1 base and J by 5 bases, 7 bases remained unmatched. Germline CDR1 SGHNT, CDR2 YYREEE (reference sequence). Here the CDR3 reads CASSLRFSGVDTQYF. In nucleotides, the CDR3 is TGTGCCAGCAGCTTGCGGTTCAGCGGGGTAGATACGCAGTATTTT.

The V call is TRBV5-1, the J call TRBJ1-3; possibly TRBD1 for D (5 bases). The CDR3 covers 16 residues. The germline V and J ends were trimmed by 2 bases and 0 bases, with 12 bases remaining between them. CDR1 is SGHRS and CDR2 is YFSETQ in the germline V gene. This chain's CDR3 is CASSFMGRNSGNTIYF. Here the CDR3 DNA reads TGCGCCAGCAGCTTCATGGGACGGAACTCTGGAAACACCATATATTTT.

The chain carries TRBV7-3 and TRBJ1-1; 10 bases are a match to TRBD1. Germline assignment: CDR1 SGHTA and CDR2 FQGTGA. Trimming cost V 5 bases and J 8 bases; bases outside gene matches: 5. The CDR3 contains 13 residues. The CDR3 nucleotides read TGTGCCAGCAGCCCTCAGGGACAGGGGGAAGCTTTCTTT. Translation gives CASSPQGQGEAFF.

The chain combines TRBV9 with TRBJ2-3; 13 bases are a match to TRBD2. Trimming at V came to 3 bases and at J to 6 bases, leaving 4 bases not matched to a gene. The CDR3 runs to 15 residues. The germline gives CDR1 SGDLS, CDR2 YYNGEE. CDR3 residues: CASSGTSGGADTQYF. The CDR3 coding sequence is TGTGCCAGCAGCGGGACTAGCGGGGGTGCGGATACGCAGTATTTT.

This clone occurred a few times. The chain employs TRBV7-2 and TRBJ2-1; TRBD2 matches 7 bases. The CDR3 contains 15 residues. CDR1 SGHTA and CDR2 FQGNSA come from the germline V gene. J gave up 4 bases and V 2 bases, and 5 bases lay outside the gene matches. DNA for the CDR3: TGTGCCAGCAGCTTAACTGGGGGGGAATACAATGAGCAGTTCTTC. Its translation is CASSLTGGEYNEQFF. Combining the CDR3 with reference TRBV7-2 and TRBJ2-1 gives the whole variable domain GAGVSQSPSNKVTEKGKDVELRCDPISGHTALYWYRQSLGQGLEFLIYFQGNSAPDKSGLPSDRFSAERTGGSVSTLTIQRTQQEDSAVYLCASSLTGGEYNEQFFGPGTRLTVL.

The rearrangement uses TRBV4-3 and TRBJ1-3; no definite D call. V was cut by 4 bases and J by 3 bases, with 4 bases left in between. CDR3 size: 12 residues. The germline V gene has CDR1 LGHNA and CDR2 YSLEER. CDR3 protein: CASSLSGNTIYF. CDR3 bases: TGCGCCAGCAGCCTGAGTGGAAACACCATATATTTT.

Only a few counts were recorded for this clone. V gene TRBV7-6 combines with J gene TRBJ2-3, with a weak D call TRBD1 (5 bases). V lost 4 bases and J 1 base, leaving 18 bases between the germline ends. CDR3 length equals 17 residues. Per germline, CDR1 SGHVS and CDR2 FNYEAQ. CDR3 coding DNA: TGTGCCAGCAGCTCCCGTATTGGGGCAACGGGCACAGATACGCAGTATTTT. Translation: CASSSRIGATGTDTQYF.

The chain couples TRBV6-1 to TRBJ1-5, with D possibly TRBD1 on 6 matching bases. CDR1 and CDR2 (germline): MNHNS, SASEGT. The length of the CDR3 is 15 residues. V dropped 8 bases and J dropped 3 bases, with 17 bases sitting between them. CDR3 amino acids: CASRGGAEVNQPQHF. The DNA of the CDR3 is TGTGCCAGCCGCGGGGGGGCGGAGGTCAATCAGCCCCAGCATTTT.

This rearrangement joins TRBV7-9 to TRBJ1-2; 8 nucleotides line up with TRBD1. J was trimmed by 6 bases and V by 3 bases; bases with no gene match: 3. The CDR3 spans 13 residues. Looked up from germline, CDR1 is SEHNR and CDR2 is FQNEAQ (reference sequence). The CDR3 reads CASSLTGADGYTF. CDR3 bases: TGTGCCAGCAGCTTGACAGGGGCGGATGGCTACACCTTC.

This chain uses TRBV20-1 with TRBJ2-1; a possible D gene is TRBD2 (5 bases). The germline V gene encodes CDR1 DFQATT and CDR2 SNEGSKA (reference sequence). V lost 3 bases to trimming and J lost 8 bases, with 8 bases between them. The CDR3 contains 11 residues. CDR3 sequence (DNA): TGCAGTGCTAGGGTGGGAGATGAGCAGTTCTTC. Translating gives CSARVGDEQFF.